This entry lists 20 T cell receptor beta chains sequenced from one sample in a study of CD8 T cells in ankylosing spondylitis. TCRdb called the 5' RACE reads again in MiXCR, with one record for every CDR3 protein. This table holds around 180,000 distinct CDR3 sequences, around 13% found once. Sample: blood, either unsorted or a sorted T cell fraction (not recorded which). The receptors originated from a female donor with ankylosing spondylitis or in good health (not recorded which).

This clonotype was recorded a few times. The chain recombines TRBV4-3 with TRBJ2-1, with 9 bases aligning to TRBD2. The CDR3 is made up of 15 amino acids. From germline, CDR1 is LGHNA and CDR2 YSLEER. The J segment lost 8 bases and the V segment lost 0 bases, leaving 5 bases of the junction unmatched. CDR3 loop: CASSQDPSGTDEQFF. In DNA, the CDR3 is TGCGCCAGCAGCCAAGACCCTAGCGGGACCGATGAGCAGTTCTTC.

This clonotype was counted ten times or more. The chain combines TRBV7-2 with TRBJ1-5; tentatively, D is TRBD1 (5 bases). CDR1 SGHTA and CDR2 FQGNSA come from the germline V gene. The CDR3 sequence is 13 residues long. V dropped 5 bases and J dropped 5 bases, with 10 bases sitting between them. The CDR3 DNA reads as TGTGCCAGCAGCATCACAGGAGATCAGCCCCAGCATTTT. Amino acid sequence: CASSITGDQPQHF. Filled out from reference TRBV7-2 and TRBJ1-5, the complete variable domain reads GAGVSQSPSNKVTEKGKDVELRCDPISGHTALYWYRQSLGQGLEFLIYFQGNSAPDKSGLPSDRFSAERTGGSVSTLTIQRTQQEDSAVYLCASSITGDQPQHFGDGTRLSIL.

This clonotype was seen ten or more times. The chain recombines TRBV12-3 or TRBV12-4 with TRBJ2-1, with D unresolved. The CDR3 totals 16 residues. V dropped 4 bases and J dropped 0 bases, with 13 bases sitting between them. The CDR3, as DNA: TGTGCCAGCAGTTCCCGGGCCCTCGGCTCCTACAATGAGCAGTTCTTC. This codes for CASSSRALGSYNEQFF.

The table lists this clonotype with many counts. The V gene is TRBV12-3 or TRBV12-4, the J gene TRBJ2-1; 8 bases line up with TRBD1. J gave up 0 bases and V 6 bases, and 4 bases lay outside the gene matches. This CDR3 is built from 15 residues. The CDR3 DNA reads as TGTGCCAGCAGCGTCGGACAGGGCTCCTACAATGAGCAGTTCTTC. This encodes CASSVGQGSYNEQFF.

This clonotype was recorded many times. The CDR3, as DNA: TGCAGTGCTAGTCAGGACGGTGACTACAATCAGCCCCAGCATTTT. Its translation is CSASQDGDYNQPQHF. The chain is built from TRBV20-1 and TRBJ1-5; no firm D call. The germline V gene encodes CDR1 DFQATT and CDR2 SNEGSKA (reference sequence). The V and J ends lost 3 bases and 3 bases respectively, with 15 bases between them. The CDR3 is made up of 15 amino acids.

This clonotype showed up many times. The chain couples TRBV20-1 to TRBJ1-2; 7 bases are shared with TRBD1. This CDR3 is 14 amino acids long. V lost 1 base, J lost 4 bases, and 6 bases stayed unmatched. Germline values: CDR1 DFQATT, CDR2 SNEGSKA (reference sequence). The CDR3 bases are TGCAGTGCTAGAGGCGGGGGACAGATCTATGGCTACACCTTC. It encodes CSARGGGQIYGYTF.

This clonotype was recorded many times. V usage is TRBV12-3 or TRBV12-4 and J usage is TRBJ1-2; 7 bases align to TRBD1. Unmatched junction bases numbered 11, after V lost 6 bases and J lost 4 bases. The CDR3 contains 15 residues. The CDR3 loop is CASRRQGETGYGYTF. The CDR3 DNA sequence: TGTGCCAGCAGGCGACAGGGCGAGACTGGCTATGGCTACACCTTC.

Remarks on this clonotype: A much bigger clone sits one base away, suggesting this may be a read error. The rearrangement links TRBV11-2 to TRBJ1-3, with D maybe TRBD1 (6 bases). The length of the CDR3 is 16 residues. Trimming left V 5 bases short and J 8 bases short, with 22 bases between. Germline V gives CDR1 SGHAT, CDR2 FQNNGV. CDR3 sequence reads: CASSGGTSSYGDTIYF. The CDR3 region has the DNA TGTGCCAGCAGCGGCGGGACATCCTCTTATGGGGACACCATATATTTT.

The table lists this clonotype with many counts. The V and J genes are TRBV6-5 and TRBJ2-7; unclear D gene. The length of the CDR3 is 14 residues. The V and J ends lost 2 bases and 1 base respectively, with 9 bases between them. Germline V gives CDR1 MNHEY, CDR2 SVGAGI. CDR3 amino acids: CASSYGGNSYEQYF. For the CDR3, the DNA is TGTGCCAGCAGTTACGGCGGAAATTCCTACGAGCAGTACTTC.

There are a few counts of this clonotype. The chain uses TRBV29-1 and TRBJ1-1, with 7 bases matching TRBD1. Germline values: CDR1 SQVTM, CDR2 ANQGSEA. The CDR3 consists of 15 residues. With 6 bases clipped from V and 3 bases from J, the junction kept 13 bases outside the gene matches. CDR3 region: CSVRGRQGGYTEAFF. The CDR3 DNA reads as TGCAGCGTCCGAGGTCGACAGGGCGGGTACACTGAAGCTTTCTTT.

V gene TRBV7-3 combines with J gene TRBJ2-1; maybe TRBD1 (6 bases). Trimming left V 2 bases short and J 9 bases short, with 11 bases between. The V gene's germline CDR1 is SGHTA and CDR2 FQGTGA. The CDR3 contains 13 residues. CDR3 amino acids: CASSLGWGLEQFF. In DNA, the CDR3 is TGTGCCAGCAGCTTAGGTTGGGGGCTTGAGCAGTTCTTC. Complete variable domain (other parts from reference TRBV7-3 and TRBJ2-1): GAGVSQTPSNKVTEKGKYVELRCDPISGHTALYWYRQSLGQGPEFLIYFQGTGAADDSGLPNDRFFAVRPEGSVSTLKIQRTERGDSAVYLCASSLGWGLEQFFGPGTRLTVL.

This clonotype appeared many times. The CDR3 DNA reads as TGTGCCAGCAGCCCTGGGGAGTCGGAGTTTTCTAGCACAGATACGCAGTATTTT. Protein: CASSPGESEFSSTDTQYF. The V and J genes are TRBV4-2 and TRBJ2-3; a weak D match, TRBD2 (5 bases). Trimming removed 4 bases from V and 0 bases from J, with 20 bases in between. The length of the CDR3 is 18 residues. Per germline, CDR1 LGHNA and CDR2 YNFKEQ.

In the case of this clonotype: A much larger clone differs from this one at a single base, so this may be a read error. The rearrangement joins TRBV9 to TRBJ1-4; 9 bases agree with TRBD1. V lost 3 bases, J lost 4 bases, and 7 bases stayed unmatched. The germline V gene has CDR1 SGDLS and CDR2 YYNGEE. The CDR3 has 16 residues. CDR3 amino acids: CASSAWDREDNEKLFF. The CDR3 bases are TGTGCCAGCAGCGCCTGGGACAGGGAAGATAATGAAAAACTGTTTTTT.

This clonotype was seen repeatedly, ten times or more. V usage is TRBV5-1 and J usage is TRBJ2-1; D possibly corresponds to TRBD1 (7 bases). In germline, CDR1 is SGHRS, CDR2 YFSETQ. The V and J ends lost 4 bases and 9 bases respectively, with 17 bases between them. The CDR3 length is 14 residues. This chain's CDR3 is CASSGGTVISEQFF. CDR3 bases: TGCGCCAGCAGCGGAGGGACAGTCATATCTGAGCAGTTCTTC.

This clonotype was recorded a few times. The rearrangement links TRBV20-1 to TRBJ1-2; no definite D call. V dropped 3 bases and J dropped 4 bases, with 12 bases sitting between them. Germline V gene data show CDR1 as DFQATT and CDR2 as SNEGSKA (reference sequence). CDR3 length: 13 amino acids. The CDR3 region has the DNA TGCAGTGCTAGTGAGAGGCCGGGCTATGGCTACACCTTC. This codes for CSASERPGYGYTF.

This clonotype appeared a few times. This chain links TRBV7-2 with TRBJ1-5; 10 nucleotides match TRBD1. V lost 5 bases, J lost 5 bases, and 3 bases stayed unmatched. The V gene's germline CDR1 is SGHTA and CDR2 FQGNSA. The CDR3 loop spans 14 amino acids. DNA of the CDR3: TGTGCCAGCAGCACGGGACAGGGGTATCAGCCCCAGCATTTT. It specifies CASSTGQGYQPQHF.

The sample holds a few counts of this clonotype. The genes are TRBV7-2 and TRBJ2-2; D ambiguous. V lost 2 bases, J lost 8 bases, and 18 bases lay in between. The CDR3 totals 16 residues. The germline CDR1 and CDR2 sequences are SGHTA and FQGNSA. CDR3 residues: CASSLSLAASIGELFF. In DNA form, the CDR3 reads TGTGCCAGCAGCTTATCCTTGGCGGCCTCGATTGGGGAGCTGTTTTTT.

This clonotype was seen repeatedly, ten times or more. The CDR3 DNA reads as TGCGCCAGCAGCTTGTGGGGAGGCACTGAAGCTTTCTTT. Residues: CASSLWGGTEAFF. V usage is TRBV5-1 and J usage is TRBJ1-1, with D hard to call. The CDR3 is made up of 13 amino acids. Germline V gene lookup returns CDR1 SGHRS and CDR2 YFSETQ. The V gene lost 1 base and the J gene lost 4 bases, with 8 bases spanning the gap.

This clonotype was picked up a small number of times. The chain joins TRBV12-3 or TRBV12-4 to TRBJ2-3; tentative D call: TRBD2 (7 bases). V lost 3 bases to trimming and J lost 5 bases, with 9 bases between them. The CDR3 has 13 amino acids. The CDR3 bases are TGTGCCAGCAGTTTCGGGGGGCTAGATACGCAGTATTTT. Translated: CASSFGGLDTQYF.

This clonotype occurred many times. The V gene is TRBV13, the J gene TRBJ1-1; maybe TRBD1 (5 bases). Germline V gene sequence: CDR1 PRHDT, CDR2 FYEKMQ (reference sequence). Trimming shortened V by 2 bases and J by 5 bases, and 12 bases separated the two germline ends. This CDR3 has 14 amino acids. Here the CDR3 reads CASSLRPGATEAFF. The CDR3 coding sequence is TGTGCCAGCAGCTTACGCCCCGGGGCGACTGAAGCTTTCTTT.